Only a few counts were recorded for the clone carrying this TCR beta chain. The CDR3 totals 15 residues. Germline CDR1 and CDR2: SGDLS and YYNGEE. V was cut by 3 bases and J by 5 bases, with 17 bases left in between. The sample originates from a study of identical twins. TCRdb recomputed calls from the 5' RACE reads with MiXCR, one row per CDR3 protein. The sample has some 500,000 distinct CDR3 sequences; around 20% are singletons. These data were also reused for a study on T cells expressing NK-cell markers.

The gene calls are TRBV9 and TRBJ2-5, with D perhaps matching TRBD1 or TRBD2 (5 bases each). The sample taken for sequencing was CD4+ T cells sorted from blood. This receptor was identified in a young woman in good health. The CDR3, as DNA: TGTGCCAGCAGCGCGGGACGTAAGGAGGTGGAGACCCAGTACTTC. Translated, it gives CASSAGRKEVETQYF.